The clone carrying this T cell receptor (beta chain) was seen only a few times. Its antigen is not known. In TCRdb, the 5' RACE reads were re-called with MiXCR into one record per CDR3 protein. Among fewer than 400,000 distinct CDR3 sequences listed, approximately 20% were seen once. This CDR3 is built from 13 residues. Germline assignment: CDR1 DFQATT and CDR2 SNEGSKA (reference sequence). Trimming removed 7 bases from V and 0 bases from J, with 12 bases in between. The sample is drawn from a study of CD8 T cells in ankylosing spondylitis. The study's findings and limits: One TCR beta motif, made up of roughly eight highly homologous variants, appeared characteristic of ankylosing spondylitis blood.

The chain joins TRBV20-1 to TRBJ1-2; D unresolved. Sequencing was done on a sample of blood, either unsorted or a sorted T cell fraction (not recorded which). This clonotype was sampled from a male donor with ankylosing spondylitis. The CDR3 DNA is TGCAGTGTCCCGGGGAGGGCTAACTATGGCTACACCTTC. This encodes CSVPGRANYGYTF.